The clone carrying this T cell receptor beta chain was seen more than once but under ten times. Its antigen is still unknown. The data were obtained in a study of Graves' ophthalmopathy and Graves' hyperthyroidism. Overall study context: Before any treatment, peripheral blood was taken at the initial diagnosis. Study results and caveats: Blood also harbored most expanded thyroid clonotypes above 0.001 frequency.

Researchers took RNA transcripts and amplified TCR beta CDR3 regions from them. The library came from an HTBI-primed first-round RT-PCR and a second-round multiplex PCR. TCRdb reprocessed the multiplex PCR reads with MiXCR, giving one entry per CDR3 protein. Here the sample spans about 390,000 distinct CDR3 sequences, roughly a sixth being singletons. V shed 3 bases and J 4 bases; nucleotides not matched to a gene: 4. The germline V gene has CDR1 LNHDA and CDR2 SQIVND (reference sequence). The CDR3 totals 15 residues. Sequenced input: peripheral blood. The TCR comes from an adult woman with stable Graves' hyperthyroidism. The rearrangement uses TRBV19 and TRBJ2-5; TRBD1 matches at 11 bases. In DNA form, the CDR3 reads TGTGCCAGTAGTATGTGGGACAGGGGGGCAGAGACCCAGTACTTC. This translates into CASSMWDRGAETQYF.